The entry below gives a single T cell receptor (beta chain) sequence along with its context. Its antigen is undetermined. The planned depth of sequencing spanned 1 in 200,000 to 1 in 1 million T cells. Generated by immunoSEQ multiplex PCR, the TCRdb table keeps only in-frame clones and is missing some. The table records 70,000 to 85,000 clones, approximately 80% of them present only once. This entry is derived from a study of cytotoxic CD8 clonotypes in ibrutinib-treated CLL. General observations from the study: T-cell clonality at baseline went above that of age-matched healthy donors and rose and fell with circulating CD8+ T-cell counts.

The sequence derives from a human donor with chronic lymphocytic leukemia. This specimen consisted of PBMCs, obtained at disease progression, from a patient treated with ibrutinib.

The CDR3 spells CASSPYGKGYTF. The CDR3 DNA reads as TGTGCCAGCTCACCATACGGAAAAGGCTACACCTTC. The V gene is TRBV18, the J gene TRBJ1-2; unclear D gene. The CDR3 sequence is 12 residues long. Trimming pared 2 bases from V and 8 bases from J, leaving 9 bases between. Germline loops: CDR1 KGHSH, CDR2 LQKENI.